This TCR beta chain was documented in a study of CD8 T cells in ankylosing spondylitis. Using its own MiXCR run on the 5' RACE reads, TCRdb lists one record per CDR3 protein. Of 250,000 or so distinct CDR3 sequences listed, around 25% were seen once; the top ten hold roughly 0.67%. Trimming removed 4 bases from V and 0 bases from J; junction bases left unmatched: 5. The V gene's germline CDR1 is MNHEY and CDR2 SVGAGI. This CDR3 has 16 amino acids. This clonotype occurred a few times. This clonotype was obtained from a male donor with ankylosing spondylitis or in good health (not recorded which). The sample was blood, either unsorted or a sorted T cell fraction (not recorded which). This sequence joins TRBV6-5 and TRBJ1-3; 8 bases align to TRBD1. The CDR3 spells CASSLTDRASGNTIYF. For the CDR3, the DNA is TGTGCCAGCAGTTTAACGGACAGGGCCTCTGGAAACACCATATATTTT.